These 14 T cell receptor beta chains were sequenced from one sample in a study of neurological immune-mediated disorders. TCRdb passed the 5' RACE reads through MiXCR, listing each CDR3 protein once. The sample includes roughly 50,000 distinct CDR3 sequences, approximately 11% of them seen just once. Sequenced: PBMCs. Every receptor here comes from a woman in her sixties or seventies with HTLV-1-associated myelopathy (HAM/TSP).

This clonotype was detected many times. V is TRBV5-6 and J is TRBJ2-3; 7 bases fit TRBD2. The germline V gene has CDR1 SGHDT and CDR2 YYEEEE. The CDR3 consists of 15 residues. Losses at the gene ends were 4 bases for V and 6 bases for J; bases not matched to a gene: 11. The CDR3 nucleotides read TGTGCCAGCAGCCCTGACCCGGGAGGCGTTGATACGCAGTATTTT. This codes for CASSPDPGGVDTQYF.

J is TRBJ2-7 and V is TRBV5-5; 14 bases line up with TRBD2. Germline assignment: CDR1 SGHKS and CDR2 YYEKEE (reference sequence). This CDR3 region has 14 residues. With 4 bases clipped from V and 10 bases from J, the junction kept 7 bases outside the gene matches. The chain's CDR3 is CASSPGTSGSGQYF. The CDR3 region has the DNA TGTGCCAGCAGCCCCGGGACTAGCGGGAGCGGACAGTACTTC.

The genes are TRBV9 and TRBJ2-1; maybe TRBD2 (6 bases). The germline CDR1 and CDR2 sequences are SGDLS and YYNGEE. Between the trimmed V and J ends, which lost 4 bases and 7 bases, there was a span of 15 bases. The CDR3 runs to 14 residues. CDR3 in amino acids: CASSQGGVGNEQFF. The DNA of the CDR3 is TGTGCCAGCAGCCAAGGAGGGGTCGGGAATGAGCAGTTCTTC.

This clonotype was picked up many times. V and J are TRBV5-1 and TRBJ2-3; possibly TRBD2 for D (6 bases). Germline values: CDR1 SGHRS, CDR2 YFSETQ. V lost 4 bases to trimming and J lost 6 bases, with 21 bases between them. This CDR3 contains 16 residues. In DNA, the CDR3 is TGCGCCAGCAGCCCCGGGACTCCGGGCGGGTTTGATACGCAGTATTTT. As protein: CASSPGTPGGFDTQYF. Combining the CDR3 with reference TRBV5-1 and TRBJ2-3 gives the whole variable domain KAGVTQTPRYLIKTRGQQVTLSCSPISGHRSVSWYQQTPGQGLQFLFEYFSETQRNKGNFPGRFSGRQFSNSRSEMNVSTLELGDSALYLCASSPGTPGGFDTQYFGPGTRLTVL.

This clonotype was picked up many times. The chain uses TRBV5-1 and TRBJ2-5, with D tentatively TRBD2 (6 bases). The germline V gene has CDR1 SGHRS and CDR2 YFSETQ. V was shortened by 1 base and J by 5 bases, with 18 bases between the two germline ends. The CDR3 has 16 amino acids. CDR3 sequence: CASSLSGAGRVETQYF. CDR3 sequence (DNA): TGCGCCAGCAGCTTGTCAGGTGCGGGACGGGTTGAGACCCAGTACTTC.

This clonotype was detected many times. One end of the junction does not line up with germline, which may come from a read error. The chain has TRBV12-3 or TRBV12-4 and TRBJ2-2; no clear D gene. The CDR3 length is 14 residues. The CDR3 reads CASSLDGNTGELFF. CDR3 sequence (DNA): TGCGCCAGCAGCTTGGACGGGAACACCGGGGAGCTGTTTTTT.

The chain couples TRBV12-3 or TRBV12-4 to TRBJ2-1; no clear D gene. The CDR3 extends over 16 amino acids. Trimming took 5 bases from V and 1 from J, leaving 15 bases between them. CDR3 coding DNA: TGTGCCAGCAGTCTCGTCGCGTTGAGGTCCTACAATGAGCAGTTCTTC. Translation gives CASSLVALRSYNEQFF.

This clonotype was seen many times. V and J are TRBV11-2 and TRBJ2-1, with D uncertain. This CDR3 spans 15 amino acids. From germline, CDR1 is SGHAT and CDR2 FQNNGV. V was trimmed by 3 bases and J by 0 bases, leaving 9 bases between them. CDR3 DNA: TGTGCCAGCAGCTTTAGTGGGGACTCCTACAATGAGCAGTTCTTC. Translation gives CASSFSGDSYNEQFF.

This clonotype came up many times. The chain joins TRBV7-2 to TRBJ1-1; no clear D. The CDR3 sequence is 12 residues long. The ends were cut back, 3 bases at V and 1 base at J, with 3 bases in the middle. Germline V gene sequence: CDR1 SGHTA, CDR2 FQGNSA. The CDR3 DNA sequence: TGTGCCAGCAGCTTCGGGAACACTGAAGCTTTCTTT. Its protein is CASSFGNTEAFF.

This clonotype came up many times. V is TRBV20-1 and J is TRBJ2-1; 7 bases map to TRBD2. This CDR3 comprises 15 residues. J lost 3 bases, V lost 1 base, and 6 bases had no gene match. The V gene's germline CDR1 is DFQATT and CDR2 SNEGSKA (reference sequence). The CDR3 protein is CSARGTSANYNEQFF. The CDR3 nucleotides are TGCAGTGCTAGAGGAACTAGCGCTAACTACAATGAGCAGTTCTTC.

The table lists this clonotype with many counts. The rearrangement joins TRBV28 to TRBJ1-2; D not resolved. V lost 5 bases and J 2 bases, leaving 6 bases between the germline ends. This CDR3 has 12 amino acids. Germline assignment: CDR1 MDHEN and CDR2 SYDVKM. CDR3: CASSTRNYGYTF. CDR3 DNA: TGTGCCAGCAGTACACGGAACTATGGCTACACCTTC.

The table lists this clonotype with many counts. The chain joins TRBV4-2 to TRBJ2-3, with D perhaps matching TRBD2 (5 bases). The CDR3 has 18 residues. V dropped 0 bases and J dropped 1 base, with 17 bases sitting between them. CDR1 LGHNA and CDR2 YNFKEQ come from the germline V gene. The CDR3 region has the DNA TGTGCCAGCAGCCAAGATCCTGGGCAGCGGACCCGCACAGATACGCAGTATTTT. It translates to CASSQDPGQRTRTDTQYF.

This clonotype was seen many times. The chain carries TRBV3-1 and TRBJ2-1, with 7 positions matching TRBD2. The germline CDR1 and CDR2 sequences are LGHDT and YNNKEL (reference sequence). The CDR3 runs 14 residues. V trimming: 4 bases; J trimming: 2 bases; junction bases outside the gene matches: 2. The CDR3 DNA reads as TGTGCCAGCAGCCCGGGAGGCCCCTACAATGAGCAGTTCTTC. Protein sequence: CASSPGGPYNEQFF.

This clonotype was seen ten or more times. V usage is TRBV7-8 and J usage is TRBJ2-5; unclear D gene. This CDR3 has 13 residues. Trimming shortened V by 5 bases and J by 2 bases, and 9 bases separated the two germline ends. Germline V gene data show CDR1 as SGHVS and CDR2 as FQNEAQ. CDR3 residues: CASSLILQETQYF. CDR3 coding DNA: TGTGCCAGCAGCCTAATCCTACAAGAGACCCAGTACTTC.